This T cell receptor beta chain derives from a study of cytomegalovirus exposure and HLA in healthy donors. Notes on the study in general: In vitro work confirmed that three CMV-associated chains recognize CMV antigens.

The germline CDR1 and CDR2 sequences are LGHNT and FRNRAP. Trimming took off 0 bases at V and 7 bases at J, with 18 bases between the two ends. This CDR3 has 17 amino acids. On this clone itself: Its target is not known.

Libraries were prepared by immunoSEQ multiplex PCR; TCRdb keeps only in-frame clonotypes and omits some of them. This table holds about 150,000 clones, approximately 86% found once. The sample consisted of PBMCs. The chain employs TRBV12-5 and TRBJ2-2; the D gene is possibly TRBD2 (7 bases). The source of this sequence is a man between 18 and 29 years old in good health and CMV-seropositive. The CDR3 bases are TGTGCTAGTGGTTTGGTAACCGGGGGGCGGTATCACGGGGAGCTGTTTTTT. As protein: CASGLVTGGRYHGELFF.